Presented here are 7 T cell receptor beta chains from one specimen sequenced in a study of OX40 agonist ivuxolimab in advanced cancers. Only in-frame clones appear in the TCRdb table, and some are missing; sequencing was by immunoSEQ multiplex PCR. The sample comprises 70,000 to 80,000 clones, roughly 87% of which are singletons, and roughly 1.3% rests with the top ten. The starting material was CD4+ or CD8+ T cells sorted from blood, obtained in a trial of the OX40 agonist ivuxolimab. These TCRs come from an adult with an advanced solid tumor such as melanoma, head and neck, liver or kidney cancer.

This rearrangement joins TRBV19 to TRBJ2-7, with D unclear. The CDR3 runs to 15 residues. Trimming pared 6 bases from V and 0 bases from J, leaving 15 bases between. CDR1 is LNHDA and CDR2 is SQIVND in the germline V gene (reference sequence). This CDR3 is CASSTGSRNSYEQYF. The CDR3 DNA reads TGTGCCAGTAGCACTGGCTCACGTAACTCCTACGAGCAGTACTTC.

The rearrangement uses TRBV15 and TRBJ2-3, with 7 positions matching TRBD1. Germline CDR1 reads LNHNV; CDR2 reads YYDKDF (reference sequence). The CDR3 loop spans 16 amino acids. The V segment lost 4 bases and the J segment 5 bases; nucleotides outside the gene matches: 12. CDR3 amino acids: CATSKKTGANRDTQYF. CDR3 DNA: TGTGCCACCAGCAAAAAAACAGGGGCGAATCGAGATACGCAGTATTTT.

The chain recombines TRBV5-1 with TRBJ1-2; TRBD1 matches 8 bases. CDR3 length: 17 residues. V dropped 4 bases and J dropped 0; count of bases not matched to a gene: 11. Germline CDR1 reads SGHRS; CDR2 reads YFSETQ. CDR3: CASSPRQGSAANYGYTF. CDR3 nucleotide sequence: TGCGCCAGCAGCCCGAGACAGGGGTCGGCAGCTAACTATGGCTACACCTTC. Full variable domain (missing parts from reference TRBV5-1 and TRBJ1-2): KAGVTQTPRYLIKTRGQQVTLSCSPISGHRSVSWYQQTPGQGLQFLFEYFSETQRNKGNFPGRFSGRQFSNSRSEMNVSTLELGDSALYLCASSPRQGSAANYGYTFGSGTRLTVV.

V is TRBV6-5 and J is TRBJ2-2; no clear D. This CDR3 comprises 12 residues. Trimming left V 5 bases short and J 1 base short, with 2 bases between. Germline lookup yields CDR1 MNHEY and CDR2 SVGAGI. In nucleotides, the CDR3 is TGTGCCAGCAGTCGGAACACCGGGGAGCTGTTTTTT. Its translation: CASSRNTGELFF.

The V and J genes are TRBV5-1 and TRBJ1-1; D unresolved. Germline loops: CDR1 SGHRS, CDR2 YFSETQ. This CDR3 has 14 residues. The V and J ends lost 4 bases and 1 base respectively, with 11 bases between them. CDR3 amino acids: CASSPGPGNTEAFF. The CDR3 DNA reads TGCGCCAGCAGCCCCGGACCGGGGAACACTGAAGCTTTCTTT.

CDR3 sequence: CASSLSLGFNQPQHF. CDR3 DNA: TGTGCCAGCAGTTTATCATTGGGTTTCAATCAGCCCCAGCATTTT. The rearrangement uses TRBV27 and TRBJ1-5; D gene ambiguous. The V gene lost 0 bases and the J gene lost 3 bases, with 9 bases spanning the gap. This CDR3 has 15 residues. CDR1 and CDR2 (germline): MNHEY, SMNVEV (reference sequence).

The chain uses TRBV19 and TRBJ2-1, with 9 bases fitting TRBD2. CDR1 LNHDA and CDR2 SQIVND come from the germline V gene (reference sequence). This CDR3 spans 13 amino acids. The junction had 8 bases not matched to a gene; V was cut back by 7 bases and J by 10 bases. The CDR3 protein is CASTGTSTIEQFF. The CDR3 nucleotides read TGTGCCAGTACTGGGACTAGCACTATCGAGCAGTTCTTC.